This TCR beta chain derives from a study of monozygotic twins with inflammatory bowel disease. Findings and limits, study-wide: Possibly because of limited power, concordant and discordant twins showed no difference in repertoire similarity. Backing was not found for a single strong signal or clonotype associated with IBD. The data offered no way to tell different T cell subtypes apart.

In germline, CDR1 is SGHTA, CDR2 FQGNSA. The CDR3 length is 12 residues. As concerns this clonotype: Antigen: not known.

Eight separate reactions for every sample produced the cDNA. TCRdb re-called the 5' RACE reads; one entry per CDR3 protein, DNA not given. The sample table sets out more than 300,000 distinct CDR3 sequences. This TCR derives from a human donor with ulcerative colitis or Crohn's disease, or a healthy co-twin of an affected twin (not recorded which). Sequencing was done on a sample of blood. The chain uses TRBV7-2 and TRBJ2-7; lacking DNA, the TRBD1 call made by TCRdb goes unchecked. The CDR3 loop is CASSQTGSEQYF.